The next 14 T cell receptor beta chains were all read from a single sample in a study of blood T cell repertoires in COVID-19. The table came from immunoSEQ multiplex PCR; TCRdb's copy has only in-frame clones and leaves some out. The repertoire holds about 140,000 clones, with 80% to 90% as singletons. Sequencing was done on a sample of PBMCs or T cells enriched from blood (not recorded which). Source of these receptors: a woman in her forties or fifties with acute COVID-19.

The chain carries TRBV7-3 and TRBJ2-3, with D tentatively TRBD1 (5 bases). The germline V and J ends were trimmed by 1 base and 4 bases, with 15 bases remaining between them. The CDR3 spans 16 residues. Germline values: CDR1 SGHTA, CDR2 FQGTGA. The CDR3 bases are TGTGCCAGCAGCTTAAGACGTGTCGAAGGGGCAGATACGCAGTATTTT. Protein product: CASSLRRVEGADTQYF.

This clone has a single count. CDR3 region: CSVDFGGSAQTQYF. The CDR3 DNA follows: TGCAGCGTTGATTTTGGCGGCTCCGCTCAGACCCAGTACTTC. This chain connects TRBV29-1 to TRBJ2-5; D is undetermined. CDR3 length: 14 residues. Per the germline V gene, CDR1 is SQVTM and CDR2 is ANQGSEA. Trimming took off 3 bases at V and 6 bases at J, with 17 bases between the two ends.

The V call is TRBV19, the J call TRBJ2-7, with 8 nucleotides matching TRBD2. The CDR3 extends over 15 amino acids. The ends lost 8 bases at V and 4 bases at J; junction bases unmatched: 13. The germline gives CDR1 LNHDA, CDR2 SQIVND (reference sequence). The CDR3 here is CASHNLAGLRYEQYF. The CDR3 region has the DNA TGTGCCAGTCATAACTTAGCGGGATTGCGATACGAGCAGTACTTC.

The CDR3 DNA is TGTGCCAGCAGTCACAGGGGCGCTGATACGCAGTATTTT. The encoded protein is CASSHRGADTQYF. This sequence joins TRBV3-1 (or the pseudogene TRBV3-2) and TRBJ2-3; TRBD1 agrees at 7 bases. The V segment lost 6 bases and the J segment 6 bases; nucleotides outside the gene matches: 6. Germline loops: CDR1 LGHDT, CDR2 YNNKEL (reference sequence). The CDR3 covers 13 residues.

CDR3 sequence reads: CASSLYRGKSTDTQYF. CDR3 in DNA: TGTGCCAGCAGCTTGTACAGGGGAAAAAGCACAGATACGCAGTATTTT. The chain combines TRBV5-8 with TRBJ2-3; 7 bases map to TRBD1. The CDR3 is 16 residues long. Losses at the gene ends were 1 base for V and 0 bases for J; bases not matched to a gene: 5. The germline gives CDR1 SGHTS, CDR2 YDEGEE.

The chain uses TRBV12-3 or TRBV12-4 and TRBJ2-1; D is possibly TRBD2 (5 bases). The V end lost 10 bases, the J end lost 8 bases, and 15 bases lay between the germline ends. This CDR3 is 12 amino acids long. The CDR3 spells CATQRVVDEQFF. Here the CDR3 DNA reads TGTGCCACCCAGAGGGTGGTCGATGAGCAGTTCTTC.

The rearrangement uses TRBV2 and TRBJ2-5, with D possibly TRBD1 on 6 matching bases. With 8 bases removed from V and 5 bases from J, the gap between germline ends came to 12 bases. From germline, CDR1 is SNHLY and CDR2 FYNNEI. There are 12 residues in the CDR3. DNA for the CDR3: TGTGCCAGCGAGGGACAACAGGAGACCCAGTACTTC. This sequence encodes CASEGQQETQYF.

This chain joins TRBV7-8 and TRBJ2-7, with D possibly matching TRBD1 (6 bases). Germline loops: CDR1 SGHVS, CDR2 FQNEAQ. The CDR3 contains 14 residues. The V end was cut by 6 bases, the J end by 5 bases, with 17 bases between. The CDR3 DNA is TGTGCCAGCAGGGGAAGATTGGGGGCAGACGAGCAGTACTTC. It is translated as CASRGRLGADEQYF.

The chain is built from TRBV4-3 and TRBJ2-7; tentative D call: TRBD2 (6 bases). This CDR3 region has 16 residues. Germline V gene lookup returns CDR1 LGHNA and CDR2 YSLEER. V lost 1 base, J lost 3 bases, and 16 bases lay in between. The DNA of the CDR3 is TGCGCCAGCAGCCAAGCTCCTATGGGCGGGATCTACGAGCAGTACTTC. It codes for CASSQAPMGGIYEQYF.

The genes are TRBV12-3 or TRBV12-4 and TRBJ1-2; 7 positions agree with TRBD1. The V segment lost 4 bases and the J segment 8 bases; nucleotides outside the gene matches: 7. This CDR3 region has 13 residues. DNA of the CDR3: TGTGCCAGCAGTTCCTCAGGGGGTAAAGGCTACACCTTC. It yields the protein CASSSSGGKGYTF.

The CDR3 DNA follows: TGTGCCAGCAGCTTATACAGGGATTCTTACGAGCAGTACTTC. Translated: CASSLYRDSYEQYF. This chain links TRBV11-2 with TRBJ2-7; possibly TRBD1 for D (6 bases). V dropped 2 bases and J dropped 4 bases, with 12 bases sitting between them. The CDR3 is 14 amino acids. The germline V gene has CDR1 SGHAT and CDR2 FQNNGV.

This clone has ten or more counts. The chain uses TRBV29-1 and TRBJ2-1; possibly TRBD2 for D (5 bases). Germline CDR1 is SQVTM and CDR2 is ANQGSEA. The V end was cut by 6 bases, the J end by 6 bases, with 12 bases between. This CDR3 has 12 residues. As DNA, the CDR3 is TGCAGCGTGAGGCCCCGGGGCAATGAGCAGTTCTTC. It codes for CSVRPRGNEQFF.

The chain has TRBV5-1 and TRBJ1-3, with D maybe TRBD1 (6 bases). V lost 4 bases and J lost 6, with 14 bases in between. This CDR3 region has 14 residues. CDR1 and CDR2 (germline): SGHRS, YFSETQ. The CDR3 sequence is CASSKDSSVNTIYF. The CDR3 DNA follows: TGCGCCAGCAGCAAGGACAGTTCGGTAAACACCATATATTTT.

The chain joins TRBV10-2 to TRBJ2-5; D is perhaps TRBD2 (5 bases). Germline lookup yields CDR1 WSHSY and CDR2 SAAADI. The CDR3 consists of 14 residues. Trimming shortened V by 4 bases and J by 4 bases, and 13 bases separated the two germline ends. The CDR3 DNA reads as TGCGCCAGCAGTGTGGAGGTGCCCGGAGAGACCCAGTACTTC. This codes for CASSVEVPGETQYF.